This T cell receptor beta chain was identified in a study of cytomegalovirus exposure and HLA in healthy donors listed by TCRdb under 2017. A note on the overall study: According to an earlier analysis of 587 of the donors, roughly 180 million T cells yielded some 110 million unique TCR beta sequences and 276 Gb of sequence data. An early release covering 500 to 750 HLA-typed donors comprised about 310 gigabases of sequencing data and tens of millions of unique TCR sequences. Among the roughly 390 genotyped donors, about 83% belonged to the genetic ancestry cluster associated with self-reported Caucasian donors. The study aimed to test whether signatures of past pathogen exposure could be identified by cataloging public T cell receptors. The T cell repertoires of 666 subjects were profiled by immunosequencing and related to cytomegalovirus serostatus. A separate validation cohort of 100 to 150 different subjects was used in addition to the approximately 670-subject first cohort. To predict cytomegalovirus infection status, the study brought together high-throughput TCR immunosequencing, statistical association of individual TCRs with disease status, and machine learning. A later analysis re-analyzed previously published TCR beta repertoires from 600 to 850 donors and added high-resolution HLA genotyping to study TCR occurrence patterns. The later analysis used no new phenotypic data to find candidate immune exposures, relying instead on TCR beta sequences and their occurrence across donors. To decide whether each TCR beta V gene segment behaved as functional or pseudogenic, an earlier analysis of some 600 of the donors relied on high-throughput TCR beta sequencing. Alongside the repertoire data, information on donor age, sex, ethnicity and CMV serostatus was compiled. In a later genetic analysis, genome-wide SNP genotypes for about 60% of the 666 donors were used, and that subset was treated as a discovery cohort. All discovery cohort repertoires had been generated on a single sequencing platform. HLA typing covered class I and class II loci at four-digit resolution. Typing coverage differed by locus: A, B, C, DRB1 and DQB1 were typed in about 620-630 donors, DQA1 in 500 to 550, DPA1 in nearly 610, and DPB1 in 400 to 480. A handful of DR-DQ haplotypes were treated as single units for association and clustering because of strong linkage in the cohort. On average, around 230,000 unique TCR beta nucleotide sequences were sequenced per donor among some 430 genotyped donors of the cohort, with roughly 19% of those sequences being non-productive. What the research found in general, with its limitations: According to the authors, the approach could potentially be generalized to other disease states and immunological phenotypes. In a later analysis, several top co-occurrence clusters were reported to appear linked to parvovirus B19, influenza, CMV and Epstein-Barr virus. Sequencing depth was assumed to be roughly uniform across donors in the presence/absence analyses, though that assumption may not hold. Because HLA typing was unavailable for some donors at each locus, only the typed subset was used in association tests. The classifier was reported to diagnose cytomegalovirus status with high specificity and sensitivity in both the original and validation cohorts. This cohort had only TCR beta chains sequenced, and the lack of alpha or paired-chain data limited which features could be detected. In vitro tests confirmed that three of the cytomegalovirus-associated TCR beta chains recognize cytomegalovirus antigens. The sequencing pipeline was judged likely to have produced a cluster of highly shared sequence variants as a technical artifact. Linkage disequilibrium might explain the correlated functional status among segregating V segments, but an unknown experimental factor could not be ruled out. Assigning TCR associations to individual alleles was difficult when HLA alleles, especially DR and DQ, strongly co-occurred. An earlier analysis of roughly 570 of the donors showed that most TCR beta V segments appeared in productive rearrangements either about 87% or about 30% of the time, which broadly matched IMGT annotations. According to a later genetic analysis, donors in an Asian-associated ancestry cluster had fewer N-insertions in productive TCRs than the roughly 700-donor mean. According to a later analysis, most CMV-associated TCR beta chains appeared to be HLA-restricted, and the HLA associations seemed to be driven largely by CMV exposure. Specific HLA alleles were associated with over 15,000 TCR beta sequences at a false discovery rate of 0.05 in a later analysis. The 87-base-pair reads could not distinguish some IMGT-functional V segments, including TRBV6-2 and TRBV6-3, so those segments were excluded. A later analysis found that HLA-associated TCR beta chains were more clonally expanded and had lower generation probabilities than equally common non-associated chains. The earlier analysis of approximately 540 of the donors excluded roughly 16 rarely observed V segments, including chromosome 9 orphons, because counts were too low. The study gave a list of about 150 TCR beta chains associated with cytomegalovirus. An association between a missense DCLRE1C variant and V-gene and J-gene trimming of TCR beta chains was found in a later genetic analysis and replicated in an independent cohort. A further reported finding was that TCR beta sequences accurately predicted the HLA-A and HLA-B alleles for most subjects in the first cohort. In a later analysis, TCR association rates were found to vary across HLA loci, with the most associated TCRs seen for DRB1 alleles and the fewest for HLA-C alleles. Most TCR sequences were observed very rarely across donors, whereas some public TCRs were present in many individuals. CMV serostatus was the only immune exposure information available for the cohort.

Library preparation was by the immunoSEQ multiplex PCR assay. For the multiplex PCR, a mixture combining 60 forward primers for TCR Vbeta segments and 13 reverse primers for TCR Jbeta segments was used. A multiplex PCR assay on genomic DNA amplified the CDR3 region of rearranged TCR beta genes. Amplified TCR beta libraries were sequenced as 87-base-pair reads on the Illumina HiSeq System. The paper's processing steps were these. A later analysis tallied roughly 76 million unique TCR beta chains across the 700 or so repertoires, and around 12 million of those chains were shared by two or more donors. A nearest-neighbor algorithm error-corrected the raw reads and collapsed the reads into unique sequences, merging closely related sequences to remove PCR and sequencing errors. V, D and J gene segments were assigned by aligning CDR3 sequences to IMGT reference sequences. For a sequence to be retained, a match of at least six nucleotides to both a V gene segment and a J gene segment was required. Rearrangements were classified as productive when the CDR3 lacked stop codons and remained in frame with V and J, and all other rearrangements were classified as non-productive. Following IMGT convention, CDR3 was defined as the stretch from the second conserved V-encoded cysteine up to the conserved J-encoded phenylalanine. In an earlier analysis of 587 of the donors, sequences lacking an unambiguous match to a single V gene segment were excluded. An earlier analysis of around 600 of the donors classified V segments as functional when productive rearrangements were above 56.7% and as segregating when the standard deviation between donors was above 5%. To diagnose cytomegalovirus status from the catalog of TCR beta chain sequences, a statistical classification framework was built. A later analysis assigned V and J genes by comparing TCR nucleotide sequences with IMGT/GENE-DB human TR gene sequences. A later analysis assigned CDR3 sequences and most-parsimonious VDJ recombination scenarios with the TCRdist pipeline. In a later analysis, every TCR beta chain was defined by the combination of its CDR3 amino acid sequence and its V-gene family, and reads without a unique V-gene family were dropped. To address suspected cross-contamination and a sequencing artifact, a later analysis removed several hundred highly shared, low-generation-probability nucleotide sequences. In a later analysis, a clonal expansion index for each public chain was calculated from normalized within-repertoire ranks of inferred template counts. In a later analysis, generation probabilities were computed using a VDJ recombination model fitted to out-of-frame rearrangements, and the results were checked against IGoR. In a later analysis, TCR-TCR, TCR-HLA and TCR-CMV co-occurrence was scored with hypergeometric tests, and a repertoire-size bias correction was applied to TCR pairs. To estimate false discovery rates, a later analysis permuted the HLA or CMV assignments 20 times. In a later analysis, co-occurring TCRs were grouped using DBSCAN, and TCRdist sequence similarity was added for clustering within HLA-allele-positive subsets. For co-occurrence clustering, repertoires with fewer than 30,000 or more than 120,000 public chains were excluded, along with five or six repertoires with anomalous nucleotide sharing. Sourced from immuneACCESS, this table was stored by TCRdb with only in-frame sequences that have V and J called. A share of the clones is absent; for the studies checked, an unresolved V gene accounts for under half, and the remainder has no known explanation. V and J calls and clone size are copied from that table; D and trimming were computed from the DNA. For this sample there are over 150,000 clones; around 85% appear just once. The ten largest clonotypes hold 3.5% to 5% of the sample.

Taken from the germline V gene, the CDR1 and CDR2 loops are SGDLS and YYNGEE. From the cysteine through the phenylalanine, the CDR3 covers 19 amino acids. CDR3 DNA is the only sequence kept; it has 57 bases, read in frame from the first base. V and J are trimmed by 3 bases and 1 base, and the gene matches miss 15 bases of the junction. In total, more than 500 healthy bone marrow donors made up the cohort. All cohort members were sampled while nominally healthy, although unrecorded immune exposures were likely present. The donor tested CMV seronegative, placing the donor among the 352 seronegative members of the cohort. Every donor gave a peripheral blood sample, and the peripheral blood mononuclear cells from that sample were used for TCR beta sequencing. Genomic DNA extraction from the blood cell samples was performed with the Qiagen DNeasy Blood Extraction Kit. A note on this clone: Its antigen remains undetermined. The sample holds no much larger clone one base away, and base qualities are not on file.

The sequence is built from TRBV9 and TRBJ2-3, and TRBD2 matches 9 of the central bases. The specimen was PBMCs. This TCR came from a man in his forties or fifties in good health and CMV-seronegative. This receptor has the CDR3 CASSGGSGQRGARTDTQYF. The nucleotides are TGTGCCAGCAGCGGCGGAAGTGGTCAGCGGGGGGCGCGCACAGATACGCAGTATTTT.